This T cell receptor beta chain was captured by sequencing in a study of cytomegalovirus exposure and HLA in healthy donors. Notes on the study in general: For presence/absence analyses, sequencing depth was assumed to be roughly uniform across donors. Most TCR sequences were seen very rarely across donors, but some public TCRs occurred in many.

Comments on this clone: Its antigen remains unknown.

Primers for the PCR totalled 60 Vbeta and 13 Jbeta. The repertoire was sequenced with immunoSEQ multiplex PCR; TCRdb's copy has only in-frame clones and lacks some. The table has about 240,000 clones, 78% seen once; the top ten hold about 0.47%. Between the trimmed V and J ends, which lost 1 base and 6 bases, there was a span of 9 bases. The length of the CDR3 is 13 residues. Germline CDR1 and CDR2: SGHNT and YENEEA. The clonotype comes from a boy aged 5-17 years in good health and CMV-seronegative. Specimen: PBMCs. The chain uses TRBV11-3 and TRBJ1-2; D gene uncertain. Written as DNA, the CDR3 is TGTGCCAGCAGCTTAGGAGGGAATAATGGCTACACCTTC. Translation: CASSLGGNNGYTF.